This T cell receptor (beta chain) was observed in a study of shared clonotypes between healthy human individuals. Study-wide background: Serving as donors were a couple of women and a few men, whose ages spanned 18 to 49. Study-wide points: The sole specimen, blood, was sampled, and tissue repertoires likely differ.

Here immunoSEQ multiplex PCR was the method, and the copy in TCRdb shows in-frame clones only, minus some. The sample records 780,000 or so clones, 55% to 75% being singletons. V gave up 6 bases and J gave up 2 bases; unmatched junction bases: 6. CDR3 length: 14 residues. Germline CDR1 is SNHLY and CDR2 is FYNNEI. This clone was observed a handful of times. Antigen specificity is unknown. This receptor was obtained from a woman aged 30 to 39 in good health. Specimen: memory CD4+ T cells sorted from blood. Subset given: CD45RA-negative fraction. The chain is built from TRBV2 and TRBJ2-7; TRBD2 aligns across 8 bases. The CDR3 region is CASRETSVPYEQYF. The CDR3, as DNA: TGTGCCAGCAGGGAGACTAGCGTCCCCTACGAGCAGTACTTC.